The text below deals with one T cell receptor beta chain. The sample is drawn from a study of cytomegalovirus exposure and HLA in healthy donors. Per germline, CDR1 SGHTA and CDR2 FQGNSA. The CDR3 runs 13 residues. V lost 2 bases, J lost 5 bases, and 3 bases stayed unmatched. The assay was immunoSEQ multiplex PCR, and TCRdb's table has in-frame clones only and misses some. Among 97,000 or so clones listed, around 88% were seen once. The specimen was PBMCs. The V and J genes are TRBV7-2 and TRBJ2-7; 7 nucleotides align to TRBD1. The source of this sequence is a woman aged 25-40 years in good health and CMV-seronegative. CDR3 residues: CASSLRGGDEQYF. In DNA, the CDR3 is TGTGCCAGCAGCTTACGAGGGGGCGACGAGCAGTACTTC.